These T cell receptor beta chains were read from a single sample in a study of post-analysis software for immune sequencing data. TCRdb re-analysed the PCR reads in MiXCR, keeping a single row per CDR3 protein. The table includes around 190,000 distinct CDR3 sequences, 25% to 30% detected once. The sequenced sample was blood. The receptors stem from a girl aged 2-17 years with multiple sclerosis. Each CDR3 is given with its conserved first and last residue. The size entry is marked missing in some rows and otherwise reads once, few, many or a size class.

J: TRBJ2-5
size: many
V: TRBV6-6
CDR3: CASSYGLAGGKETQYF

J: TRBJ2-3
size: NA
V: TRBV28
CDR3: CASISGVTQYF

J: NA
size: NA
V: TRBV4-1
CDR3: CASSHGGIKETQYF

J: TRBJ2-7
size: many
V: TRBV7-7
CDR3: CASSLGTSTAEQYF

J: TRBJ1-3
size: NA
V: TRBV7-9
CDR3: CASSVGKYGSWSSGNTIYF

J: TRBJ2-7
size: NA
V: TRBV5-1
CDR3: CASSWPREGALYYEQYF

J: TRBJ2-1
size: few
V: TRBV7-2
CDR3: CASSQGTTQHNEQFF

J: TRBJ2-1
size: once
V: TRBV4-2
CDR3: CASSQDARGAGEQFF

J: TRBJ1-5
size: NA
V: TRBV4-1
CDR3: CASSQDDHQYSNQPQHF

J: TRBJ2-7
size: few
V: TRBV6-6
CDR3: CASISTGASTYEQYF

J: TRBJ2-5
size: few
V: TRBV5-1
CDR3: CASGSGRVQETQYF

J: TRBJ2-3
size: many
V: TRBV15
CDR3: CATSRGTSGSTDTQYF

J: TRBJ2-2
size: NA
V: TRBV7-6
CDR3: CASSLGTNRPTGELFF

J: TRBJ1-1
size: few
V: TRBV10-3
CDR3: CAISESSGTGLMNTEAFF

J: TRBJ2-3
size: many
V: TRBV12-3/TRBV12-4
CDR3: CASSSGADTQYF

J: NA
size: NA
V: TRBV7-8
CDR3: CASSLEGLYLGGETQYF

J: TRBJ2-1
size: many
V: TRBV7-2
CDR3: CASSLGLVTEQFF

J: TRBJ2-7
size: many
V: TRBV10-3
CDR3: CAISGGYEQYF

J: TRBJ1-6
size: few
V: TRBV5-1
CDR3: CASSLNRNNSPLHF

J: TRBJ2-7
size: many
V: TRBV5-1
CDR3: CASSVISGNYEQYF

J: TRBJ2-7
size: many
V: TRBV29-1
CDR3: CSVDFGGAEGEQYF

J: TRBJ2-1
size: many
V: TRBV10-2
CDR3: CASGLLAGGYNEQFF

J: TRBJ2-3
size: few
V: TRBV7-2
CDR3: CASSLGFKGWVSGDTQYF

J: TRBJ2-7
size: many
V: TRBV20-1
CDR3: CSVNSGQGTYEQYF

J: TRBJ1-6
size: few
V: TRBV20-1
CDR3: CSASSIQGAWGNSPLHF

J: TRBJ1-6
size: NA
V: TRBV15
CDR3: CATSRDLGAPLHF

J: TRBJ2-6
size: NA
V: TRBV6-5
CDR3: CASSASSGANVPTF

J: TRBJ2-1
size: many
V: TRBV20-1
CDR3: CSARPGPNEQFF

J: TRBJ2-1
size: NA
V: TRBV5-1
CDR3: CASSRGVIGFNEQFF

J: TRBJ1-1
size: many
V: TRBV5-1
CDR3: CASSLEHGTEAFF

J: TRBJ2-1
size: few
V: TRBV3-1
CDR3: CAGSQANLGAAGEQFF

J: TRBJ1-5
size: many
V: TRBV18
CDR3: CASSPGLDQPQHF

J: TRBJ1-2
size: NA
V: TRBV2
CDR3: CASTEGEGYTF

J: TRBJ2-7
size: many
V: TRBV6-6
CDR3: CASSPPTRYEQYF

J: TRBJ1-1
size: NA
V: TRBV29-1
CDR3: CSGDRELNTEAFF

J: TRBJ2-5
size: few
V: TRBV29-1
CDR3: CSVSDRGVRRTQYF

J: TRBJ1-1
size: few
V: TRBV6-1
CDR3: CASSVKGLNTEAFF

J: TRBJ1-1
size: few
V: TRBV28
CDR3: CASSSPSNRGGEAFF

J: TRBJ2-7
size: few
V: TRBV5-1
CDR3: CASSLIPKAYEQYF

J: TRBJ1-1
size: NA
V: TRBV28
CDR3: CASTEGGGTAFF

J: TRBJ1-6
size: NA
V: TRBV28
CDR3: CASSQGDSPLHF

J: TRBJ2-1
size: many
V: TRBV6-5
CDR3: CASSYGGGNSYNEQFF

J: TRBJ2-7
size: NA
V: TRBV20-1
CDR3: CSARGEAGPSYEQYF

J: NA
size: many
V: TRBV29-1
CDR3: CSAETKTSGSTETQYF

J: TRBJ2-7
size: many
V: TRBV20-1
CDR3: CSARAENYEQYF

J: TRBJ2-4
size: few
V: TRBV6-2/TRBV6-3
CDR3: CASSSRGSDLAKNIQYF